This T cell receptor (beta chain) came from a study of cytomegalovirus exposure and HLA in healthy donors. This clone has more than one count but fewer than ten. The PCR was carried out with 60 Vbeta primers and 13 Jbeta primers. Data came from immunoSEQ multiplex PCR; TCRdb stores just in-frame clones and leaves some out. The data contain 100,000 to 150,000 clones, 17% of them seen just once; the ten biggest clones take up approximately 2.9%. Germline V CDR1 and CDR2: ENHRY, SYGVKD. Trimming removed 1 base from V and 2 bases from J, with 9 bases in between. The CDR3 extends over 14 amino acids. This rearrangement joins TRBV10-3 to TRBJ2-7; a weak D match, TRBD1 (6 bases). The origin of this receptor is a female donor in good health and CMV-seropositive. Sequences were obtained from PBMCs. In DNA form, the CDR3 reads TGTGCCATCAGTGAGTGGGGGCCTCCCTACGAGCAGTACTTC. Amino acid sequence: CAISEWGPPYEQYF.